These 21 T cell receptor beta chains were sequenced from one sample in a study of cytomegalovirus exposure and HLA in healthy donors. 60 Vbeta and 13 Jbeta primers were used in PCR. Here immunoSEQ multiplex PCR was the method, and the copy in TCRdb shows in-frame clones only, minus some. The table has under 200,000 clones, around 88% seen once; the top ten hold about 2%. The sequenced sample was PBMCs. The receptors here all came from a woman younger than 35 in good health and CMV-seronegative.

This rearrangement joins TRBV14 to TRBJ1-2; tentative D call: TRBD1 (6 bases). Germline V gene sequence: CDR1 SGHDN, CDR2 FVKESK. Trimming removed 2 bases from V and 6 bases from J, with 22 bases in between. The CDR3 has 17 amino acids. CDR3 loop: CASSQRSRGFPSDGYTF. The CDR3 nucleotides are TGTGCCAGCAGCCAACGCTCTAGGGGGTTCCCCTCAGATGGCTACACCTTC. Combining the CDR3 with reference TRBV14 and TRBJ1-2 gives the whole variable domain EAGVTQFPSHSVIEKGQTVTLRCDPISGHDNLYWYRRVMGKEIKFLLHFVKESKQDESGMPNNRFLAERTGGTYSTLKVQPAELEDSGVYFCASSQRSRGFPSDGYTFGSGTRLTVV.

A few counts support this clone. V gene TRBV6-1 combines with J gene TRBJ2-7, with D unresolved. V was cut by 7 bases and J by 1 base, with 14 bases left in between. The V gene's germline CDR1 is MNHNS and CDR2 SASEGT. The length of the CDR3 is 14 residues. CDR3 residues: CASIRNTPSYEQYF. CDR3 sequence (DNA): TGTGCCAGCATCCGAAACACACCATCCTACGAGCAGTACTTC.

The rearrangement joins TRBV7-8 to TRBJ2-2; the match to TRBD2 covers 7 bases. The CDR3 is 17 amino acids. V was pared by 1 base and J by 4 bases, with 9 bases of the junction left unmatched. The V gene's germline CDR1 is SGHVS and CDR2 FQNEAQ. CDR3 region: CASSLGGVGGITGELFF. CDR3 sequence (DNA): TGTGCCAGCAGCTTAGGCGGGGTGGGGGGGATCACCGGGGAGCTGTTTTTT.

The rearrangement uses TRBV30 and TRBJ1-2; 7 bases are a match to TRBD1. This CDR3 is built from 14 residues. Losses at the gene ends were 0 bases for V and 7 bases for J; bases not matched to a gene: 8. Germline loops: CDR1 GTSNPN, CDR2 SVGIG (reference sequence). CDR3 sequence (DNA): TGTGCCTGGAGTGTGGGACAGTGTCTACTTGGCTACACCTTC. Translation gives CAWSVGQCLLGYTF.

The chain has TRBV4-1 and TRBJ2-7; TRBD1 matches at 8 bases. The CDR3 spans 15 residues. Germline V CDR1 and CDR2: MGHRA, YSYEKL. V lost 7 bases to trimming and J lost 0 bases; unmatched junction nucleotides: 8. The CDR3 DNA follows: TGCGCCAGCACTCTTACCGGGACAGGCTCCTACGAGCAGTACTTC. Protein sequence: CASTLTGTGSYEQYF.

The genes are TRBV2 and TRBJ2-1, with TRBD2 as a possible D gene (6 bases). V was trimmed by 6 bases and J by 12 bases, leaving 18 bases between them. CDR1 is SNHLY, CDR2 FYNNEI, per germline. The length of the CDR3 is 13 residues. The CDR3 sequence is CASSPYDARGQFF. The CDR3 DNA is TGTGCCAGCAGCCCTTATGATGCGCGGGGGCAGTTCTTC.

This chain joins TRBV30 and TRBJ2-1; possible D gene TRBD2, 6 bases. Germline lookup yields CDR1 GTSNPN and CDR2 SVGIG (reference sequence). V was shortened by 4 bases and J by 5 bases, with 21 bases between the two germline ends. The CDR3 loop spans 16 amino acids. The CDR3 DNA follows: TGTGCCTGGAAGGCAGCTCCCGGGAGTGCTCACAATGAGCAGTTCTTC. It encodes CAWKAAPGSAHNEQFF.

This clone showed up just a few times. This chain links TRBV5-1 with TRBJ1-1; D is uncertain. This CDR3 region has 13 residues. Germline CDR1 is SGHRS and CDR2 is YFSETQ. The ends were cut back, 5 bases at V and 1 base at J, with 9 bases in the middle. The CDR3, as DNA: TGCGCCAGCAGAGGAACGGGGAACACTGAAGCTTTCTTT. As protein: CASRGTGNTEAFF.

This chain links TRBV28 with TRBJ1-3; 8 bases align to TRBD1. CDR1 is MDHEN and CDR2 is SYDVKM in the germline V gene. This CDR3 has 15 residues. Trimming took 5 bases from V and 0 from J; bases not matched to a gene: 3. This CDR3 is CASSMTGASGNTIYF. The CDR3 DNA is TGTGCCAGCAGTATGACAGGGGCCTCTGGAAACACCATATATTTT.

The chain has TRBV7-8 and TRBJ1-6; 8 bases match TRBD1. Germline lookup yields CDR1 SGHVS and CDR2 FQNEAQ. V lost 5 bases to trimming and J lost 6 bases; unmatched junction nucleotides: 3. The CDR3 is made up of 14 amino acids. The CDR3 DNA sequence: TGTGCCAGCAGCAGAGACAGGGGTAATTCACCCCTCCACTTT. Residues: CASSRDRGNSPLHF.

The chain uses TRBV12-5 and TRBJ2-7, with D tentatively TRBD2 (5 bases). In germline, CDR1 is LGHNT, CDR2 FRNRAP. V dropped 7 bases and J dropped 5 bases, with 18 bases sitting between them. The length of the CDR3 is 14 residues. CDR3 protein: CASARRSGIDEQYF. The CDR3 DNA reads TGTGCTAGTGCCCGGAGGTCGGGGATTGACGAGCAGTACTTC.

The chain links TRBV28 to TRBJ2-7; 12 bases are shared with TRBD2. The CDR3 sequence is 15 residues long. Trimming removed 7 bases from V and 0 bases from J; junction bases left unmatched: 4. Germline lookup yields CDR1 MDHEN and CDR2 SYDVKM. The chain's CDR3 is CASNLAGGSSYEQYF. CDR3 DNA sequence: TGTGCCAGCAATCTAGCGGGAGGGAGCTCCTACGAGCAGTACTTC.

In this sample, this clone turned up once. This chain links TRBV5-4 with TRBJ2-7; 9 nucleotides line up with TRBD2. The V gene's germline CDR1 is SGHNT and CDR2 YYREEE (reference sequence). The ends lost 4 bases at V and 2 bases at J; junction bases unmatched: 7. The CDR3 is 15 amino acids. DNA for the CDR3: TGTGCCAGCAGCATTAGCGGGAGCCGGACCTACGAGCAGTACTTC. It is translated as CASSISGSRTYEQYF.

This chain connects TRBV18 to TRBJ2-1; a weak D match, TRBD2 (5 bases). V lost 3 bases and J lost 6, with 15 bases in between. Germline V gives CDR1 KGHSH, CDR2 LQKENI. CDR3 size: 15 residues. In nucleotides, the CDR3 is TGTGCCAGCTCACCTCTCGAGGGCTCGCGCAATGAGCAGTTCTTC. Protein sequence: CASSPLEGSRNEQFF.

The chain joins TRBV10-3 to TRBJ1-1; TRBD1 might be the D (5 bases). Germline assignment: CDR1 ENHRY and CDR2 SYGVKD. The CDR3 has 13 amino acids. V lost 0 bases and J lost 5, with 7 bases in between. CDR3 nucleotide sequence: TGTGCCATCAGTGAGTCGGGGGGTACTGAAGCTTTCTTT. Protein sequence: CAISESGGTEAFF.

This chain connects TRBV19 to TRBJ2-2, with TRBD2 matching over 8 bases. The V segment lost 4 bases and the J segment 5 bases; nucleotides outside the gene matches: 12. This CDR3 is built from 17 residues. In germline, CDR1 is LNHDA, CDR2 SQIVND (reference sequence). CDR3 DNA: TGTGCCAGTAGTAGCGGGCCTGCGGGAGGCGGGACCGGGGAGCTGTTTTTT. Protein sequence: CASSSGPAGGGTGELFF.

The chain has TRBV4-2 and TRBJ2-7; 7 nucleotides align to TRBD2. The V and J ends lost 3 bases and 2 bases, in that order; junction bases with no gene match: 13. The CDR3 spans 17 residues. In germline, CDR1 is LGHNA, CDR2 YNFKEQ. Here the CDR3 reads CASSQGQAGTLPYEQYF. As DNA, the CDR3 is TGTGCCAGCAGCCAGGGGCAAGCGGGGACTCTCCCCTACGAGCAGTACTTC.

This rearrangement joins TRBV28 to TRBJ1-5; D gene unclear. Germline CDR1 MDHEN, CDR2 SYDVKM. With 3 bases removed from V and 5 bases from J, the gap between germline ends came to 17 bases. The CDR3 is 16 amino acids. This CDR3 is CASSLYGERPYQPQHF. CDR3 nucleotides: TGTGCCAGCAGTTTGTACGGGGAGAGACCTTATCAGCCCCAGCATTTT. Full variable domain (rest looked up from reference TRBV28 and TRBJ1-5): DVKVTQSSRYLVKRTGEKVFLECVQDMDHENMFWYRQDPGLGLRLIYFSYDVKMKEKGDIPEGYSVSREKKERFSLILESASTNQTSMYLCASSLYGERPYQPQHFGDGTRLSIL.

This chain uses TRBV19 with TRBJ1-5; D possibly corresponds to TRBD1 (6 bases). Per germline, CDR1 LNHDA and CDR2 SQIVND (reference sequence). The CDR3 runs 13 residues. V was cut by 7 bases and J by 7 bases, with 14 bases left in between. The CDR3 protein is CASNPTGSQPQHF. CDR3 in DNA: TGTGCCAGTAATCCTACAGGGAGCCAGCCCCAGCATTTT.

A word on this clone: The germline gene is not matched at one end of the junction; a read error may be the cause. This chain links TRBV7-9 with TRBJ2-2; a weak D match, TRBD1 (5 bases). The CDR3 runs 11 residues. CDR1 SEHNR and CDR2 FQNEAQ come from the germline V gene (reference sequence). CDR3 DNA sequence: TGTTCCAGCAGCTTTGGGGCGGAGCTGTTTTTT. Translating it yields CSSSFGAELFF.

V gene TRBV5-1 combines with J gene TRBJ2-1, with D unclear. V shed 3 bases and J shed 0 bases, with 13 bases lying between them. The CDR3 has 16 amino acids. CDR1 is SGHRS, CDR2 YFSETQ, per germline. The CDR3: CASSSYDLSSYNEQFF. The CDR3 DNA reads as TGCGCCAGCAGCTCCTATGACTTGAGCTCCTACAATGAGCAGTTCTTC.